This T cell receptor (beta chain) was recovered during a study of cytomegalovirus exposure and HLA in healthy donors. Study-level results: A later analysis reportedly found fewer N-insertions in an Asian-associated ancestry cluster than the approximately 700-donor mean. High specificity and sensitivity for cytomegalovirus status were reported for the classifier. Overall, about 160 TCR beta chains were annotated as cytomegalovirus-associated.

The CDR3 has 13 residues. Germline V CDR1 and CDR2: SEHNR, FQNEAQ (reference sequence). J lost 9 bases, V lost 8 bases, and 8 bases had no gene match. With respect to this clone: Its antigen is unknown.

Donors sampled were nominally healthy, though unrecorded immune exposures were likely. PCR employed 60 Vbeta and 13 Jbeta primers. Sequencing was performed with immunoSEQ multiplex PCR; in TCRdb, only in-frame clones are kept and a portion is missing. The repertoire holds some 110,000 clones, with approximately 85% as singletons. The TCR originated in a man between 45 and 60 years old in good health and CMV-seronegative. The sequenced sample consisted of PBMCs. J is TRBJ1-5 and V is TRBV7-9; 9 bases are a match to TRBD1. CDR3 protein: CASDRQGQGPQHF. The CDR3 DNA follows: TGTGCCAGCGACAGACAGGGACAGGGGCCCCAGCATTTT. The variable domain in full, completed from reference TRBV7-9 and TRBJ1-5, reads DTGVSQNPRHKITKRGQNVTFRCDPISEHNRLYWYRQTLGQGPEFLTYFQNEAQLEKSRLLSDRFSAERPKGSFSTLEIQRTEQGDSAMYLCASDRQGQGPQHFGDGTRLSIL.